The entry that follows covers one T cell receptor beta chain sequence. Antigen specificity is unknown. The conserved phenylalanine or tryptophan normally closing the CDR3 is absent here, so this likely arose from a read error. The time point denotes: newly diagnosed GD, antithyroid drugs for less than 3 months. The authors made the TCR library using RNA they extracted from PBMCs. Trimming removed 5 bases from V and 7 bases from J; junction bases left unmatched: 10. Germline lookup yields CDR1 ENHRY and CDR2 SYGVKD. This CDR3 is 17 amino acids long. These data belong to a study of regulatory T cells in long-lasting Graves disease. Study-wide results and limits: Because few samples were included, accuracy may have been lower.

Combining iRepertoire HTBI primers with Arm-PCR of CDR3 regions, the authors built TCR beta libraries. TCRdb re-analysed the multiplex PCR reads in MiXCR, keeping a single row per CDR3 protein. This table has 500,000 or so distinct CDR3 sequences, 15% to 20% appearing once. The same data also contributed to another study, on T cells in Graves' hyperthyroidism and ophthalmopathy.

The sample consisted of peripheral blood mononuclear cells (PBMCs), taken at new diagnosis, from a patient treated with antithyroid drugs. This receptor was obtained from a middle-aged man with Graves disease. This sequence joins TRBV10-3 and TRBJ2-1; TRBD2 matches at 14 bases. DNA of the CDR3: TGTGCCATCAGTCTCCCCGGGACTAGCGGGAGAGGGAATGAGCAGTTCCTC. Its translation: CAISLPGTSGRGNEQFL.